These 15 T cell receptor beta chains were sequenced from one sample in a study of beta chain features in type 1 diabetes. Every isolated RNA sample was fully reverse transcribed, so sequencing captured expressed TCRB transcripts. Measured with immunoSEQ multiplex PCR; TCRdb has only the in-frame clones, and not every one. The repertoire has about 130,000 clones, about a tenth of them found once; the top ten carry 0.6% to 0.8%. What was sequenced was central memory CD4+ T cells from blood. Source of these receptors: a man between 18 and 35 years old in good health.

This rearrangement joins TRBV6-5 to TRBJ2-7, with a weak D call TRBD2 (6 bases). Trimming shortened V by 6 bases and J by 3 bases, and 18 bases separated the two germline ends. CDR1 is MNHEY, CDR2 SVGAGI, per germline. The CDR3 has 15 amino acids. CDR3 residues: CASRARRGSDYEQYF. In DNA, the CDR3 is TGTGCCAGCAGGGCCCGACGGGGGTCCGACTACGAGCAGTACTTC.

This clone was picked up a small number of times. The chain is built from TRBV28 and TRBJ1-6; D gene ambiguous. There are 14 residues in the CDR3. The germline CDR1 and CDR2 sequences are MDHEN and SYDVKM. The germline V and J ends were trimmed by 5 bases and 7 bases, with 12 bases remaining between them. The CDR3 DNA sequence: TGTGCCAGCAGTACCGGACTGAGAAATTCACCCCTCCACTTT. It encodes CASSTGLRNSPLHF.

This clone was detected ten times or more. The V gene is TRBV30, the J gene TRBJ1-2; 8 bases match TRBD1. CDR1 and CDR2 from the germline V gene are GTSNPN and SVGIG (reference sequence). This CDR3 has 13 residues. With V trimmed by 1 base and J by 6 bases, 4 bases remained unmatched. CDR3: CAWSATGGHGYTF. Written as DNA, the CDR3 is TGTGCCTGGAGTGCCACAGGGGGTCATGGCTACACCTTC.

A few counts support this clone. The V call is TRBV7-2, the J call TRBJ2-2; D call uncertain. Germline-derived CDR1 and CDR2 are SGHTA and FQGNSA. With 4 bases removed from V and 4 bases from J, the gap between germline ends came to 10 bases. This CDR3 has 14 amino acids. The CDR3 protein is CASSSPTVTGELFF. In nucleotides, the CDR3 is TGTGCCAGCAGCTCCCCCACGGTCACCGGGGAGCTGTTTTTT.

This clone was seen a handful of times. This chain links TRBV30 with TRBJ2-5, with D possibly being TRBD1 (6 bases). Trimming cost V 4 bases and J 0 bases, with 9 bases left between them. This CDR3 contains 13 residues. Germline V gene lookup returns CDR1 GTSNPN and CDR2 SVGIG (reference sequence). This CDR3 is CAWNTGNQETQYF. CDR3 nucleotides: TGTGCCTGGAATACAGGGAACCAAGAGACCCAGTACTTC.

This clone was picked up a small number of times. The CDR3 sequence is CASSPRTSGGKETQYF. In DNA form, the CDR3 reads TGTGCCAGCTCACCGCGAACTAGCGGGGGGAAAGAGACCCAGTACTTC. V and J are TRBV18 and TRBJ2-5; 12 nucleotides match TRBD2. V was clipped by 3 bases and J by 3 bases; unmatched bases: 5. Germline CDR1 and CDR2: KGHSH and LQKENI. The CDR3 is made up of 16 amino acids.

The chain is built from TRBV27 and TRBJ2-5; weak D call: TRBD1 (5 bases). V lost 5 bases and J lost 2, with 9 bases in between. There are 13 residues in the CDR3. Per the germline V gene, CDR1 is MNHEY and CDR2 is SMNVEV (reference sequence). CDR3 residues: CASSRTLQETQYF. CDR3 nucleotides: TGTGCCAGCAGTCGGACATTGCAAGAGACCCAGTACTTC.

The gene calls are TRBV5-1 and TRBJ2-1; 11 bases line up with TRBD2. Germline-derived CDR1 and CDR2 are SGHRS and YFSETQ. J lost 8 bases, V lost 3 bases, and 7 bases had no gene match. This CDR3 contains 15 residues. CDR3 amino acids: CASSYIAGGPYEQFF. CDR3 coding DNA: TGCGCCAGCAGCTACATAGCGGGGGGGCCTTATGAGCAGTTCTTC.

This clone has a handful of counts. The gene calls are TRBV7-8 and TRBJ2-7; 10 bases line up with TRBD1. The J segment lost 4 bases and the V segment lost 4 bases, leaving 7 bases of the junction unmatched. This CDR3 has 15 amino acids. Per germline, CDR1 SGHVS and CDR2 FQNEAQ. The CDR3 DNA sequence: TGTGCCAGCAGCTCTATGGGACAGGGGTTTTACGAGCAGTACTTC. It specifies CASSSMGQGFYEQYF.

This clone showed up just a few times. This rearrangement joins TRBV7-2 to TRBJ1-5, with D unclear. Deletions cut 4 bases from V and 1 base from J, with 11 bases between. CDR1 is SGHTA and CDR2 is FQGNSA in the germline V gene. The CDR3 is 15 amino acids. The CDR3 DNA follows: TGTGCCAGCAGCTCCAGCGGGGTGAGCAATCAGCCCCAGCATTTT. Its translation: CASSSSGVSNQPQHF.

This clone was detected a few times. The chain is built from TRBV30 and TRBJ1-2; no clear D gene. Germline-derived CDR1 and CDR2 are GTSNPN and SVGIG (reference sequence). Trimming took 4 bases from V and 4 from J, leaving 7 bases between them. CDR3 length: 11 amino acids. In DNA form, the CDR3 reads TGTGCCTGGATAGCACCCTATGGCTACACCTTC. It translates to CAWIAPYGYTF. Looking up the rest from reference TRBV30 and TRBJ1-2 gives the full variable domain: SQTIHQWPATLVQPVGSPLSLECTVEGTSNPNLYWYRQAAGRGLQLLFYSVGIGQISSEVPQNLSASRPQDRQFILSSKKLLLSDSGFYLCAWIAPYGYTFGSGTRLTVV.

This clone was seen only a few times. The chain combines TRBV30 with TRBJ1-5, with TRBD1 matching 7 bases. V was pared by 2 bases and J by 4 bases, with 2 bases of the junction left unmatched. This CDR3 is built from 13 residues. Germline V lookup: CDR1 GTSNPN, CDR2 SVGIG (reference sequence). The CDR3 DNA reads TGTGCCTGGAGTAAACAGGGGAATCAGCCCCAGCATTTT. Translated: CAWSKQGNQPQHF.

The chain recombines TRBV10-1 with TRBJ2-1, with unresolved D. V lost 0 bases, J lost 1 base, and 7 bases lay in between. This CDR3 has 15 amino acids. The V gene's germline CDR1 is WNHNN and CDR2 SYGVQD (reference sequence). The CDR3 here is CASSESPRSYNEQFF. The CDR3 DNA is TGCGCCAGCAGTGAGTCGCCCCGGTCCTACAATGAGCAGTTCTTC.

This clone was found a few times. The rearrangement joins TRBV4-2 to TRBJ2-5, with 7 bases identical to TRBD1. The V gene end was trimmed by 1 base and the J gene end by 6 bases; junction bases not matched to a gene: 8. Germline V gene lookup returns CDR1 LGHNA and CDR2 YNFKEQ. CDR3 size: 15 residues. CDR3 nucleotide sequence: TGTGCCAGCAGCCAAGGAACAGGGGTTGGGAAGACCCAGTACTTC. Translating it yields CASSQGTGVGKTQYF.

The J gene is TRBJ1-5, the V gene TRBV6-1; D unclear. Germline-derived CDR1 and CDR2 are MNHNS and SASEGT. Trimming cost V 5 bases and J 2 bases, with 10 bases left between them. The length of the CDR3 is 14 residues. The CDR3 loop is CASSHDGGNQPQHF. The CDR3 DNA sequence: TGTGCCAGCAGTCATGATGGAGGCAATCAGCCCCAGCATTTT.